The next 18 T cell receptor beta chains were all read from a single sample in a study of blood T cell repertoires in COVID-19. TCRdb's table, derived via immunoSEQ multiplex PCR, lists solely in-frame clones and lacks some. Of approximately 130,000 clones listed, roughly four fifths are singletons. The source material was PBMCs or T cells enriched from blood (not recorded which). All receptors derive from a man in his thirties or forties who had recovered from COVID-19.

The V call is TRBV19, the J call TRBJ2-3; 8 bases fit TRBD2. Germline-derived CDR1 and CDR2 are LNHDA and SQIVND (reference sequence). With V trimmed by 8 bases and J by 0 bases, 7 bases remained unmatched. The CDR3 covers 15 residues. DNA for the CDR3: TGTGCCAGTGACTCCGGGACTAGAAGCACAGATACGCAGTATTTT. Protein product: CASDSGTRSTDTQYF.

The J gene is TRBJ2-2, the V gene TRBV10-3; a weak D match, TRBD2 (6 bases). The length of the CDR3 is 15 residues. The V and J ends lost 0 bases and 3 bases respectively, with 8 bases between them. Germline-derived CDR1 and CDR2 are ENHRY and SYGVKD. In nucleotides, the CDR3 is TGTGCCATCAGTGAGTCCGAGCGGGACACCGGGGAGCTGTTTTTT. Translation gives CAISESERDTGELFF.

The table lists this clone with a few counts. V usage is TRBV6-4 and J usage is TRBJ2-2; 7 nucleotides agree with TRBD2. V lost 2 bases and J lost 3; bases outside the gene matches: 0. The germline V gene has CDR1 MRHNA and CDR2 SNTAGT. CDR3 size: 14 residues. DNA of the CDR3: TGTGCCAGCAGTGACGGGGGGGACACCGGGGAGCTGTTTTTT. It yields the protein CASSDGGDTGELFF.

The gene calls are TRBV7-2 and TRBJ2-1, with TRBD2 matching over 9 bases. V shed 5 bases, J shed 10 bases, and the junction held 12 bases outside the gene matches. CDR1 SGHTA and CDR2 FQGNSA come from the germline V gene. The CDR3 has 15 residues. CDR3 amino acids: CASSPVVAGVGEQFF. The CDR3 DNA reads TGTGCCAGCAGCCCCGTGGTAGCGGGGGTAGGAGAGCAGTTCTTC.

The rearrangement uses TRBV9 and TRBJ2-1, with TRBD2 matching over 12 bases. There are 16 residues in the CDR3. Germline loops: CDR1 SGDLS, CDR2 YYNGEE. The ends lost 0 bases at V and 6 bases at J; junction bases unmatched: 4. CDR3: CASSVVPLAGGNEQFF. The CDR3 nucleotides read TGTGCCAGCAGCGTAGTCCCACTAGCGGGAGGCAATGAGCAGTTCTTC.

The CDR3 reads CASSGQGIATREQYV. The CDR3 bases are TGTGCCAGCAGTGGACAGGGGATAGCTACGAGAGAGCAGTACGTC. The genes are TRBV2 and TRBJ2-7; 8 bases fit TRBD1. CDR1 is SNHLY, CDR2 FYNNEI, per germline. V lost 4 bases to trimming and J lost 7 bases; unmatched junction nucleotides: 12. The CDR3 is 15 amino acids.

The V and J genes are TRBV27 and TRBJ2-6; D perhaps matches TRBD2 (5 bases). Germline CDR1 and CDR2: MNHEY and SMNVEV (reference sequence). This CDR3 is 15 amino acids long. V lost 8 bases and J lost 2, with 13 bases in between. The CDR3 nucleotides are TGTGCCAGCGGCCGCCCCGGGACTGGGGCCAACGTCCTGACTTTC. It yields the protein CASGRPGTGANVLTF.

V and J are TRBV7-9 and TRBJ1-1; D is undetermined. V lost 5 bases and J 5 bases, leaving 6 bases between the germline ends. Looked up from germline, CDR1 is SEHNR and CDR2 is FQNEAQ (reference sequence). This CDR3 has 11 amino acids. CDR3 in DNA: TGTGCCAGCAGCGTATATACTGAAGCTTTCTTT. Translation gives CASSVYTEAFF.

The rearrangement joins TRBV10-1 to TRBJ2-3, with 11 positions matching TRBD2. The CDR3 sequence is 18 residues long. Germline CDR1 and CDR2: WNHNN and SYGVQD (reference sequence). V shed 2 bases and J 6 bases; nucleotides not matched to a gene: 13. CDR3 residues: CASSEIGPLAGVVDTQYF. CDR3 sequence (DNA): TGCGCCAGCAGTGAGATTGGCCCACTAGCGGGAGTTGTTGATACGCAGTATTTT.

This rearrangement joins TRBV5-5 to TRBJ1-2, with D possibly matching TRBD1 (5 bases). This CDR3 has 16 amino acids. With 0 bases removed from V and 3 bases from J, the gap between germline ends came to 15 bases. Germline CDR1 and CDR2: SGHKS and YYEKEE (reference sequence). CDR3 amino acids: CASSLVVGAADYGYTF. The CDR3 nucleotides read TGTGCCAGCAGCTTGGTGGTTGGGGCCGCCGACTATGGCTACACCTTC.

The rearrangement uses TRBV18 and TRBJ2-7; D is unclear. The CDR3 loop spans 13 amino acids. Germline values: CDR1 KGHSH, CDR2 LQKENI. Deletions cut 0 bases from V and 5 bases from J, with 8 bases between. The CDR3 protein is CASSPPVSHEQYV. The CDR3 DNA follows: TGTGCCAGCTCACCACCGGTGAGTCACGAGCAGTACGTC.

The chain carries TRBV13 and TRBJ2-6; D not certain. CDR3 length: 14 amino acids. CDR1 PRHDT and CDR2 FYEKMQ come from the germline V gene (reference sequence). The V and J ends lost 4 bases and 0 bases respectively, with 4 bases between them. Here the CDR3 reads CASSSYSGANVLTF. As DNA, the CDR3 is TGTGCCAGCAGCTCCTACTCTGGGGCCAACGTCCTGACTTTC.

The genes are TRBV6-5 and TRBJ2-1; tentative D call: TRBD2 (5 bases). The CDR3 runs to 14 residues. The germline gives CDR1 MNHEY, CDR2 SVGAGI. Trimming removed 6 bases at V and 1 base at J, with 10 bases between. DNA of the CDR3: TGTGCCAGCAGCCCAGACTATTCCTACAATGAGCAGTTCTTC. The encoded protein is CASSPDYSYNEQFF.

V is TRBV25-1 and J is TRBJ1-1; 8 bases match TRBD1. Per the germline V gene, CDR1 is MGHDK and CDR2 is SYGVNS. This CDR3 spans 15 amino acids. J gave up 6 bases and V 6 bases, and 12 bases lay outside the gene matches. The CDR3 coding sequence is TGTGCCAGCAGCCCGACGCAGGGGGCCGGGGCTGAAGCTTTCTTT. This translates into CASSPTQGAGAEAFF.

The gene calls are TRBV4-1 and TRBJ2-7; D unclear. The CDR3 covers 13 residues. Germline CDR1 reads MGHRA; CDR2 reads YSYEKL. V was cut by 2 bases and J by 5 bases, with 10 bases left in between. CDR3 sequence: CASSQSGFHEQYF. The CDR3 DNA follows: TGCGCCAGCAGCCAATCAGGTTTCCACGAGCAGTACTTC.

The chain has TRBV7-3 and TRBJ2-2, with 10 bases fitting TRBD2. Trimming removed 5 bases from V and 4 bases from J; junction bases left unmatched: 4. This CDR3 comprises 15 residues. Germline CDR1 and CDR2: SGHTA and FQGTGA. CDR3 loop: CASSLAGVGTGELFF. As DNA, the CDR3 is TGTGCCAGCAGCCTAGCGGGAGTCGGCACCGGGGAGCTGTTTTTT.

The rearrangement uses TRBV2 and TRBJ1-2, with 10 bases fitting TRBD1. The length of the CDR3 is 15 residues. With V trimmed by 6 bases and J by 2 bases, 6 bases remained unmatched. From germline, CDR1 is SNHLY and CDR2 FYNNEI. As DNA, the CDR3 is TGTGCCAGCAGGCAGACAGGGGGCGAAAACTATGGCTACACCTTC. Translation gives CASRQTGGENYGYTF.

The CDR3 DNA is TGTGCCAGCAGTTTAATGAAGGGGCTCCAGTACTTC. Translating gives CASSLMKGLQYF. The rearrangement uses TRBV28 and TRBJ2-5; maybe TRBD1 (5 bases). V was cut by 2 bases and J by 10 bases, with 11 bases left in between. Germline V gene lookup returns CDR1 MDHEN and CDR2 SYDVKM. The CDR3 has 12 residues.